This T cell receptor (beta chain) was sequenced in a study of OX40 agonist ivuxolimab in advanced cancers. Findings and caveats of the study: Clonal expansion among partial responders at 0.1-3.0 mg/kg ranked near the lowest.

Any history of autoimmune disease or systemic immunosuppression disqualified patients. The CDR3 is made up of 13 amino acids. The V and J ends lost 7 bases and 4 bases respectively, with 13 bases between them. CDR1 and CDR2 (germline): LNHDA, SQIVND (reference sequence). A word on this clone: What it binds is unknown.

Method: immunoSEQ multiplex PCR; TCRdb's copy keeps in-frame clones and lacks some. The data contain 65,000 to 85,000 clones, 80% to 90% of them singletons. The specimen was CD4+ or CD8+ T cells sorted from blood, collected in a trial of the OX40 agonist ivuxolimab. This TCR came from an adult with an advanced solid tumor such as melanoma, head and neck, liver or kidney cancer. The J gene is TRBJ1-2, the V gene TRBV19; the D gene is possibly TRBD1 (5 bases). The CDR3, as DNA: TGTGCCAGTAAGCGCGGGCAGGGCTATGGCTACACCTTC. It translates to CASKRGQGYGYTF.